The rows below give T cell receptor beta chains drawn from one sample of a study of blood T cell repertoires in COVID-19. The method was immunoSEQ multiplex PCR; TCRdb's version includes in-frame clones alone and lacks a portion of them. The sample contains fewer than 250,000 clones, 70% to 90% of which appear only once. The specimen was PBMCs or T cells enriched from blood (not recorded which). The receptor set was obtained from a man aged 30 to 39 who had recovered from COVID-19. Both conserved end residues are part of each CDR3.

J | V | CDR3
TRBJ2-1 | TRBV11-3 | CASSPGTSGGNEQFF
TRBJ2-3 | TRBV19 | CASSMGVAGGADTQYF
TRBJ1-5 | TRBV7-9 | CASSSGVGNQPQHF
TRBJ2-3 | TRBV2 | CASSAGTGAQF
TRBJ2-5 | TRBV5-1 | CASSLLQTSRAEETQYF
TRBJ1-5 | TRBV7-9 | CASSLALSGNQPQHF
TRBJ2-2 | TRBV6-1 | CASSEPGGTGELFF
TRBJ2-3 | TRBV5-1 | CASSRDSYVDTQYF
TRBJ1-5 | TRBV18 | CASSLSATGSQPQHF
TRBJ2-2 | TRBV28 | CASGQGAAGELFF
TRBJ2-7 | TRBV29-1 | CSVEEERAYEQYF
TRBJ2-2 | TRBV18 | CASSLTGGLTGELFF
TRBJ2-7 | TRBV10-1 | CASSGTGASTEQYF
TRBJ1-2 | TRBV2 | CASNPQGGLTGDGYTF
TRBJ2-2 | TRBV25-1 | CASTHFGELFF
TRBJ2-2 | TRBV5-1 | CASRQGSLTGTGELFF
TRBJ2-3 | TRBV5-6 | CASSLRTGIADTQYF
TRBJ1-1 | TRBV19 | CASTRGIEAFF
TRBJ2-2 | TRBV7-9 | CASSLPTGELFF
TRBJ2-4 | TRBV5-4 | CASSSGGGSLAKNIQYF
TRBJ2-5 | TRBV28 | CASSLWAMGAQETQYF
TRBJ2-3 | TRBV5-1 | CASSKGQGVGDTQYF
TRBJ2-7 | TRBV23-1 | CASSSMGFDEQYF
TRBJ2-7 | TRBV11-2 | CASSLAGQGTGEQYF
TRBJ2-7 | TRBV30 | CAYETGGYEQYF
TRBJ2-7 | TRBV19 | CASSINTRNEQYF
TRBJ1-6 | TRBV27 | CASRYAPQGAFRRSPLHF
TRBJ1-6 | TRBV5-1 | CASSSGTGTTSPLHF
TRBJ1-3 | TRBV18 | CASSPSNTIYF
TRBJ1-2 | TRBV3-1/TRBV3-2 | CASRGTNYGYTF
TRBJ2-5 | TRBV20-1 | CSARVRETQYF
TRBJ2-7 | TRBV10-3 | CAITPRQGSSYEQYF
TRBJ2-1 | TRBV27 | CASSLSSGGAYNEQFF
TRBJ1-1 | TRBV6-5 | CASSYSSQGATEAFF
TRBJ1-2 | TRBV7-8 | CASSLDPGPYGYTF
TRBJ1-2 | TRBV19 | CASSSGQGRRAHGYTF
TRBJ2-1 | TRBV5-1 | CASSLEGRVGEQFF
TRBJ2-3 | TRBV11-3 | CASSLDRVDTQYF
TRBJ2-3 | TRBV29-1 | CSVEPDEGTDTQYF
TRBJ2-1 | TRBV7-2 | CASSDPGLAAAAPYNEQFF